This T cell receptor beta chain is from a study of CD8 T cells in ankylosing spondylitis. Study-level points and caveats: For ankylosing spondylitis blood, a TCR beta motif of roughly 8 highly homologous variants appeared characteristic. Within peripheral blood, clones linked to disease were CD8+ and relatively rare.

The CDR3 length is 15 residues. The V segment lost 1 base and the J segment 2 bases; nucleotides outside the gene matches: 4. Germline CDR1 reads SQVTM; CDR2 reads ANQGSEA. On this clonotype: The target antigen is unknown.

Each CDR3 protein is one row after TCRdb ran MiXCR on the 5' RACE reads. The sample lists 250,000 to 350,000 distinct CDR3 sequences; around 19% were seen once. The TCR originated in a male donor with ankylosing spondylitis or in good health (not recorded which). The chain joins TRBV29-1 to TRBJ2-5, with 10 bases that match TRBD1. The sequenced sample was blood, either unsorted or a sorted T cell fraction (not recorded which). The CDR3 sequence: CSVEGGTGVQETQYF. CDR3 nucleotides: TGCAGCGTTGAAGGCGGGACAGGGGTACAAGAGACCCAGTACTTC.